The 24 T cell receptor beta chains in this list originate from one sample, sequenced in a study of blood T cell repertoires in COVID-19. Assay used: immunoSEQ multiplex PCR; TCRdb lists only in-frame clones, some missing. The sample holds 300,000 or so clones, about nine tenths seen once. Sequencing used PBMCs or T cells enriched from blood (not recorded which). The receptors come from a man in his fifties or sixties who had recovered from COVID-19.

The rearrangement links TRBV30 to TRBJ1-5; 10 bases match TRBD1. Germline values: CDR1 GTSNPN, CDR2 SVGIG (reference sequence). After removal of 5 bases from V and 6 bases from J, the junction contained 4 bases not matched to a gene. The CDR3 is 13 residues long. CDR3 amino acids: CAWGTGDVQPQHF. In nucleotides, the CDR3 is TGTGCCTGGGGGACAGGGGATGTTCAGCCCCAGCATTTT. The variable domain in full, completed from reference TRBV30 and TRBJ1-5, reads SQTIHQWPATLVQPVGSPLSLECTVEGTSNPNLYWYRQAAGRGLQLLFYSVGIGQISSEVPQNLSASRPQDRQFILSSKKLLLSDSGFYLCAWGTGDVQPQHFGDGTRLSIL.

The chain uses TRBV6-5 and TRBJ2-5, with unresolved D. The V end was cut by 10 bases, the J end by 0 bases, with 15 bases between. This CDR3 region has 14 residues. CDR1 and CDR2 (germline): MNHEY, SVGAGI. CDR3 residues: CATHTWAYQETQYF. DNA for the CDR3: TGTGCCACCCATACCTGGGCATACCAAGAGACCCAGTACTTC.

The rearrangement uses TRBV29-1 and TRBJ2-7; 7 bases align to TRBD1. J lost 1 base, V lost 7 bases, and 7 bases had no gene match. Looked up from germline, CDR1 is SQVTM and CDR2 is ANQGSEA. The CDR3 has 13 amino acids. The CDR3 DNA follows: TGCAGCGCCAAGACAGGGTCGTCCTACGAGCAGTACTTC. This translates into CSAKTGSSYEQYF.

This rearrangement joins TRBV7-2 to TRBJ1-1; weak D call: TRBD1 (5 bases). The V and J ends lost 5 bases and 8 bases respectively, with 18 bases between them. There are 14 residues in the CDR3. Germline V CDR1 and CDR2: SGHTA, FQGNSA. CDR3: CASSPGLLGGEAFF. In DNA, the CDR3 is TGTGCCAGCAGCCCTGGTTTGCTGGGGGGGGAAGCTTTCTTT. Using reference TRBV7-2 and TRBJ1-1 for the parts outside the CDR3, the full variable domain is GAGVSQSPSNKVTEKGKDVELRCDPISGHTALYWYRQSLGQGLEFLIYFQGNSAPDKSGLPSDRFSAERTGGSVSTLTIQRTQQEDSAVYLCASSPGLLGGEAFFGQGTRLTVV.

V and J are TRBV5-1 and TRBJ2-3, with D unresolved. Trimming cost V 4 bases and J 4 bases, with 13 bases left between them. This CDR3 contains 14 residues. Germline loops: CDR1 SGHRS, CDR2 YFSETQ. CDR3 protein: CASSPGATSDTQYF. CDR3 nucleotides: TGCGCCAGCAGCCCCGGTGCGACTTCAGATACGCAGTATTTT.

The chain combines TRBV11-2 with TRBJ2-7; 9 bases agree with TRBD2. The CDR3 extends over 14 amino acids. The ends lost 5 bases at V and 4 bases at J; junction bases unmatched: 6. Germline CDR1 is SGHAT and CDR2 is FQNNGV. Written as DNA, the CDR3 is TGTGCCAGCAGCGTAGCGGGAGCGTCTTACGAGCAGTACTTC. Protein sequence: CASSVAGASYEQYF.

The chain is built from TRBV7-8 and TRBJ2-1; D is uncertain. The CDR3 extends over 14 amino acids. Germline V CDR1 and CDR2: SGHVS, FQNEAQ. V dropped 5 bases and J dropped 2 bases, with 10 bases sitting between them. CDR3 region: CASSRDPAYNEQFF. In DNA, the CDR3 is TGTGCCAGCAGCCGAGATCCGGCCTACAATGAGCAGTTCTTC.

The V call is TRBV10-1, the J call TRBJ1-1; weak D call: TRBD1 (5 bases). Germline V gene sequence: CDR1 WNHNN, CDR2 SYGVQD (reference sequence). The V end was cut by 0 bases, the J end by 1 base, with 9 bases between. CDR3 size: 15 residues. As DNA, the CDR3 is TGCGCCAGCAGTGAGTCTGGCAGGGCGAACACTGAAGCTTTCTTT. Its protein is CASSESGRANTEAFF.

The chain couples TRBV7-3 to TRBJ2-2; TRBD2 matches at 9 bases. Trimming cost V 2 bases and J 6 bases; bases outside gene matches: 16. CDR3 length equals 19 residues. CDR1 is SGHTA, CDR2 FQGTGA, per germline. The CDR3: CASSLVVSGRDGTAGELFF. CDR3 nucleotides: TGTGCCAGCAGCTTAGTCGTTAGCGGGAGAGACGGAACAGCCGGGGAGCTGTTTTTT.

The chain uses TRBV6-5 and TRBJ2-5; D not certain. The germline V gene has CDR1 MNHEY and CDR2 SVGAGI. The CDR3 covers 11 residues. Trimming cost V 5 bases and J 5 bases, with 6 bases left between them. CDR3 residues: CASSTGETQYF. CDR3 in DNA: TGTGCCAGCAGTACCGGGGAGACCCAGTACTTC.

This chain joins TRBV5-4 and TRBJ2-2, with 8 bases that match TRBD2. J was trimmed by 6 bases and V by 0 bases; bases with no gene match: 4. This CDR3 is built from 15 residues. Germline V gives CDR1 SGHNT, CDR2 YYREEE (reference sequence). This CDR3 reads CASSLVGLGAGELFF. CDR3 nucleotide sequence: TGTGCCAGCAGCTTGGTGGGACTAGGGGCCGGGGAGCTGTTTTTT.

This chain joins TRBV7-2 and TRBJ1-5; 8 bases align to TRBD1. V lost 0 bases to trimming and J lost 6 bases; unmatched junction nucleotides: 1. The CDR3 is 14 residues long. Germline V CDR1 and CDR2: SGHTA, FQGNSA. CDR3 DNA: TGTGCCAGCAGCTTAGCCAGGGGGCGTCAGCCCCAGCATTTT. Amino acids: CASSLARGRQPQHF. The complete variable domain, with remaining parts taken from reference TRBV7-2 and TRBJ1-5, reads GAGVSQSPSNKVTEKGKDVELRCDPISGHTALYWYRQSLGQGLEFLIYFQGNSAPDKSGLPSDRFSAERTGGSVSTLTIQRTQQEDSAVYLCASSLARGRQPQHFGDGTRLSIL.

CDR3 coding DNA: TGTGCCATCAGTGAGAGGTCCCTTCTCAGGGCTCCGGATGGCTACACCTTC. The encoded protein is CAISERSLLRAPDGYTF. The rearrangement links TRBV10-3 to TRBJ1-2; a possible D gene is TRBD1 (5 bases). Deletions cut 2 bases from V and 6 bases from J, with 22 bases between. The germline gives CDR1 ENHRY, CDR2 SYGVKD. This CDR3 region has 17 residues.

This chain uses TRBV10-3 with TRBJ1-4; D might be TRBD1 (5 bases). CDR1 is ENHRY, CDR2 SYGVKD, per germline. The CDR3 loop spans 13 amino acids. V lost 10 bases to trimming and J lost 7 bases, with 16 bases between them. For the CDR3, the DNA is TGTGCCAGCGCCGGGACTGTCTCTGAAAAACTGTTTTTT. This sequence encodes CASAGTVSEKLFF.

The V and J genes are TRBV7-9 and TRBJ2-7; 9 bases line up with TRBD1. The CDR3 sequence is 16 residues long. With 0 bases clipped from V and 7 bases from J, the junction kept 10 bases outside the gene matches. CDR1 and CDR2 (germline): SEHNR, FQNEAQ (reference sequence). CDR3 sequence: CASSLASGQGWWEQYF. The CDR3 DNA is TGTGCCAGCAGCTTAGCTTCGGGACAGGGCTGGTGGGAGCAGTACTTC.

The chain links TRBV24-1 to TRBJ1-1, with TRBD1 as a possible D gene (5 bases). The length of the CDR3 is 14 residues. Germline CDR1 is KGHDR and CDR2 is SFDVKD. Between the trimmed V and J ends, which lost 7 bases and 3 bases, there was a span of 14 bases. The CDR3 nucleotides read TGTGCCACCAGGCCCAGGGTAGCGGACACTGAAGCTTTCTTT. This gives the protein CATRPRVADTEAFF.

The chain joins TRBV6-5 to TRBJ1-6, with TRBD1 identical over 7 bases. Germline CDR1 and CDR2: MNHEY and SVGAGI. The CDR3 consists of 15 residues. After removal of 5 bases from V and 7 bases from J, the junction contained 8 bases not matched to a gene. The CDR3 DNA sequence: TGTGCCAGCAGTCTGACAGGGCCGGGGAATTCACCCCTCCACTTT. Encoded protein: CASSLTGPGNSPLHF.

The CDR3 spells CASSPIAGALSSYNEQFF. The DNA of the CDR3 is TGCGCCAGCAGCCCTATAGCGGGCGCCCTTAGCTCCTACAATGAGCAGTTCTTC. V and J are TRBV5-1 and TRBJ2-1; 7 bases fit TRBD2. CDR1 is SGHRS and CDR2 is YFSETQ in the germline V gene. The CDR3 covers 18 residues. The V and J ends lost 4 bases and 0 bases, in that order; junction bases with no gene match: 13.

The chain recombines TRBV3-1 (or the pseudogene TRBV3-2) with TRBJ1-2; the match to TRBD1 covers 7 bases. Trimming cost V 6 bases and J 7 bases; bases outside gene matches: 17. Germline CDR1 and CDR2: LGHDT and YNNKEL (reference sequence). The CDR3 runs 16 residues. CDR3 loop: CASSFSNRGLGSGYTF. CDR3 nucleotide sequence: TGTGCCAGCAGTTTCAGTAACAGGGGCCTAGGCAGTGGCTACACCTTC.

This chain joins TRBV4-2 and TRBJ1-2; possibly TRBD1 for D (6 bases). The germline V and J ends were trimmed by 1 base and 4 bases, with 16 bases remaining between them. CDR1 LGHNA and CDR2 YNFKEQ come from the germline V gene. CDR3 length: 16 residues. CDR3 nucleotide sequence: TGTGCCAGCAGCCAAGGGGGGGGCGCATCCCCCTATGGCTACACCTTC. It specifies CASSQGGGASPYGYTF.

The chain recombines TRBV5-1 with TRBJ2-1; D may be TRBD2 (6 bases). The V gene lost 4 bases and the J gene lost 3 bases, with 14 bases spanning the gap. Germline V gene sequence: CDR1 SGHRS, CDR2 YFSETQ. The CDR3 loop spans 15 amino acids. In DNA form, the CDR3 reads TGCGCCAGCAGCCGTGGGGGAGGCAGCTACAATGAGCAGTTCTTC. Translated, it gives CASSRGGGSYNEQFF.

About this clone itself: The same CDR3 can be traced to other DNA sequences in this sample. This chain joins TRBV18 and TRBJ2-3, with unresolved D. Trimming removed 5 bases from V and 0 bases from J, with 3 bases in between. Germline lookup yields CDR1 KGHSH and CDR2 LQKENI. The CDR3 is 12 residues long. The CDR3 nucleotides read TGTGCCAGCTCATCTAGCACAGATACGCAGTATTTT. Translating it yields CASSSSTDTQYF.

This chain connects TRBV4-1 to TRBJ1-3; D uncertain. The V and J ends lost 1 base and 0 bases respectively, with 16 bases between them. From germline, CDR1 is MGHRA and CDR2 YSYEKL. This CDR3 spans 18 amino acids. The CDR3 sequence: CASSQGSGGISSGNTIYF. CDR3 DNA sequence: TGCGCCAGCAGCCAAGGGAGTGGAGGGATCTCCTCTGGAAACACCATATATTTT.

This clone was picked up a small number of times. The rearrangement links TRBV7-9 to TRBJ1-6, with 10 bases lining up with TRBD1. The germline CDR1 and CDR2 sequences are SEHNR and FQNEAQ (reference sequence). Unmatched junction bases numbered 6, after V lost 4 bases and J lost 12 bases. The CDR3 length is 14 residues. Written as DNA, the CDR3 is TGTGCCAGCAGCTCGGACAGGGGGTTACAACCCCTCCACTTT. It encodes CASSSDRGLQPLHF.